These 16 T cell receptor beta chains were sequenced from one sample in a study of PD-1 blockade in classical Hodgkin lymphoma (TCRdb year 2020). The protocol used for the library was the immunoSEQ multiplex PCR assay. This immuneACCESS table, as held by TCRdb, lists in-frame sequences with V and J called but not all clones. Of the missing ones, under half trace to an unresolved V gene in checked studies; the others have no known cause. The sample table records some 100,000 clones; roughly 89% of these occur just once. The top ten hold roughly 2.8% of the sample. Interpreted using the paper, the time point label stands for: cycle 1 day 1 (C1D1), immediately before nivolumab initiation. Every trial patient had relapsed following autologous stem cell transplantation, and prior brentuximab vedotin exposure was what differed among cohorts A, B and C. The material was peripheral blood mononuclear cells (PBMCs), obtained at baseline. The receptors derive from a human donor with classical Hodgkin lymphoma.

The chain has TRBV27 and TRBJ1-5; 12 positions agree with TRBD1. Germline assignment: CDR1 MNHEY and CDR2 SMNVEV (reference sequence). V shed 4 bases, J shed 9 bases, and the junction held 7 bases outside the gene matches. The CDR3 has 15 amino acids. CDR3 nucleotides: TGTGCCAGCAGTTCAGGGACAGGGGGCTTACGGCCCCAGCATTTT. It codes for CASSSGTGGLRPQHF.

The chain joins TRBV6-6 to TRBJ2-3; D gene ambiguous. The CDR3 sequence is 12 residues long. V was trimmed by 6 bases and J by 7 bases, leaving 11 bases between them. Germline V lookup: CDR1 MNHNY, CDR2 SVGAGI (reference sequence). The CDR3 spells CASSHIAHTQYF. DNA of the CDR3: TGTGCCAGCAGCCATATAGCACATACGCAGTATTTT.

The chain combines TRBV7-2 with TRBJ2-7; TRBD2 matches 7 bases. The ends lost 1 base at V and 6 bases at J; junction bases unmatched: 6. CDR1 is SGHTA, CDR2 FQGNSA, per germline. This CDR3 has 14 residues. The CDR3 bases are TGTGCCAGCAGCTTAGTTAGCGGGTCGGTCGAGCAGTACTTC. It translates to CASSLVSGSVEQYF.

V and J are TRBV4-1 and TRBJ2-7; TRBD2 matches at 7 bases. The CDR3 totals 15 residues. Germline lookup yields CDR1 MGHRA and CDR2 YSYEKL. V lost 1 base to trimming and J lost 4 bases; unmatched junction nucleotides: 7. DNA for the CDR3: TGCGCCAGCAGCCAAGGGGGCAGCGGGGTGTACGAGCAGTACTTC. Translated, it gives CASSQGGSGVYEQYF.

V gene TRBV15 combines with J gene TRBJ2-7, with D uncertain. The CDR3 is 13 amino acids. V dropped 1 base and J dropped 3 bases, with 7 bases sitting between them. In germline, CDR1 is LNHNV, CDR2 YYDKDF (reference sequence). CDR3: CATSRVSIYEQYF. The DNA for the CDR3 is TGTGCCACCAGCAGAGTGTCAATCTACGAGCAGTACTTC.

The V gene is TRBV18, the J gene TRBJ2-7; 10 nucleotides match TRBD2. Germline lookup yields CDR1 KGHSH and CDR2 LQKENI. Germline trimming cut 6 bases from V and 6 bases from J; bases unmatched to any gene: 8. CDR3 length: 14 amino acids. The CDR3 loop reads CASSRSGRDGEQYF. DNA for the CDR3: TGTGCCAGCTCCCGGAGCGGGAGGGATGGCGAGCAGTACTTC. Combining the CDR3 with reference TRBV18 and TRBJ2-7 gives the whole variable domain NAGVMQNPRHLVRRRGQEARLRCSPMKGHSHVYWYRQLPEEGLKFMVYLQKENIIDESGMPKERFSAEFPKEGPSILRIQQVVRGDSAAYFCASSRSGRDGEQYFGPGTRLTVT.

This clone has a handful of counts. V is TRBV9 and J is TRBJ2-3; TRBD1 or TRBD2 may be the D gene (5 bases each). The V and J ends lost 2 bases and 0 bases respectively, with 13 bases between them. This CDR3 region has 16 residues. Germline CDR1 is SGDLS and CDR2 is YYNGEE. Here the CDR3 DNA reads TGTGCCAGCAGCGTCGGGGCGGTATGGAGCACAGATACGCAGTATTTT. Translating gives CASSVGAVWSTDTQYF.

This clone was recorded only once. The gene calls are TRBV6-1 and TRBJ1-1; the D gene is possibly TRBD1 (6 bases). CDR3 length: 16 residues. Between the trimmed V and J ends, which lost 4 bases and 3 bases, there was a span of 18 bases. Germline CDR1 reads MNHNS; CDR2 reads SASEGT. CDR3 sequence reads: CASSGRGGRGDTEAFF. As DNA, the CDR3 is TGTGCCAGCAGTGGGCGGGGGGGCCGGGGGGACACTGAAGCTTTCTTT.

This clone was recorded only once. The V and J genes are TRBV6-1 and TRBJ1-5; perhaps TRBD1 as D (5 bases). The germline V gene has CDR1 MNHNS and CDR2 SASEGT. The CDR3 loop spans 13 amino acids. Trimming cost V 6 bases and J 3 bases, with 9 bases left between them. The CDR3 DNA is TGTGCCAGCAGGGACACCTTCAATCAGCCCCAGCATTTT. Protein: CASRDTFNQPQHF.

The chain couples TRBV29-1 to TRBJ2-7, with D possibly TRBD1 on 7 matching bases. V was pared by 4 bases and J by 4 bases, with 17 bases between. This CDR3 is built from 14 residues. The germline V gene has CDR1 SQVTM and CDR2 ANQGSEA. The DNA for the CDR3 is TGCAGCGTTGCACGACAGGGAGGTTTGTACGAGCAGTACTTC. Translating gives CSVARQGGLYEQYF.

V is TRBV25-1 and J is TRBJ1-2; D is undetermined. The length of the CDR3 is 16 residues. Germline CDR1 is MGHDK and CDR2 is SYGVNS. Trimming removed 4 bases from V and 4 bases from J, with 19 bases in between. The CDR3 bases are TGTGCCAGCAGTGTCGTTTTTGGGAGCCCCTCCTATGGCTACACCTTC. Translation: CASSVVFGSPSYGYTF.

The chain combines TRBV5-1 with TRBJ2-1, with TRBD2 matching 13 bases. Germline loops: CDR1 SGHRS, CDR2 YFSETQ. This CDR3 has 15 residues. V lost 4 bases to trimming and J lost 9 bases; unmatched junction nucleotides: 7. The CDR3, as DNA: TGCGCCAGCAGCATCGGACTAGCGGGAGTTGTTGAGCAGTTCTTC. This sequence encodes CASSIGLAGVVEQFF.

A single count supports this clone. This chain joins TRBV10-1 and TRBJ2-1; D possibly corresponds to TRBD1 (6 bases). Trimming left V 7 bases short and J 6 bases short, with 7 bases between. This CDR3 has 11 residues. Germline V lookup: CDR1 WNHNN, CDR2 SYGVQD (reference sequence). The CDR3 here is CASNRANEQFF. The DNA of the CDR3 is TGCGCCAGCAACAGGGCCAATGAGCAGTTCTTC.

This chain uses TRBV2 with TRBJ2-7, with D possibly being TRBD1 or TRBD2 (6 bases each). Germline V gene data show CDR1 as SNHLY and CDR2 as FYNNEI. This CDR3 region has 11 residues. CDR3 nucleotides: TGTGCTATACCGGAGGGGGGACGACAGTACTTC. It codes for CAIPEGGRQYF.

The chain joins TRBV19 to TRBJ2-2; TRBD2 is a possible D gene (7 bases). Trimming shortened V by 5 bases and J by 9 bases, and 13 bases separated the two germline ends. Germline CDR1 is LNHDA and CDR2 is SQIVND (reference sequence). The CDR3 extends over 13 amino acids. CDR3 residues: CASSAGARRELFF. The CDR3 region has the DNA TGTGCCAGTAGTGCGGGGGCCCGTCGGGAGCTGTTTTTT.

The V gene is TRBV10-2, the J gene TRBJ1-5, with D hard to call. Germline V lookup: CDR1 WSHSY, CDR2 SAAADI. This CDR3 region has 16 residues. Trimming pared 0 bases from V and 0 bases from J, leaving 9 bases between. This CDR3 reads CASSESRFYSNQPQHF. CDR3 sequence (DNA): TGCGCCAGCAGTGAGTCTAGGTTCTATAGCAATCAGCCCCAGCATTTT.